The 15 T cell receptor beta chains below come from one sample, sequenced in a study of response to subunit inactivated influenza vaccine. TCRdb fed the RT-PCR reads into MiXCR, producing one record per CDR3 protein. The data show hundreds of thousands of distinct CDR3 sequences, around 15% seen once. Sample: PBMCs from blood, taken around 14 days before vaccination. Source of these receptors: a man over 45 who received an inactivated influenza vaccine.

This clonotype was counted between two and nine times. The gene calls are TRBV4-3 and TRBJ1-2; D gene unclear. Germline V gene lookup returns CDR1 LGHNA and CDR2 YSLEER. The CDR3 totals 18 residues. The ends were cut back, 0 bases at V and 4 bases at J, with 21 bases in the middle. CDR3 bases: TGCGCCAGCAGCCAAGATTTTGGCACCGCAGGTTTCCCCTATGGCTACACCTTC. It yields the protein CASSQDFGTAGFPYGYTF.

In nucleotides, the CDR3 is TGTGCCAGCAGCACTACTAGCGGGAGGACCGGGGAGCTGTTTTTT. Its translation is CASSTTSGRTGELFF. This chain connects TRBV7-2 to TRBJ2-2, with 12 positions matching TRBD2. The V segment lost 5 bases and the J segment 5 bases; nucleotides outside the gene matches: 3. The CDR3 extends over 15 amino acids. Germline values: CDR1 SGHTA, CDR2 FQGNSA.

The chain recombines TRBV28 with TRBJ2-1, with D perhaps matching TRBD1 (8 bases). The CDR3 is 15 amino acids. V was trimmed by 5 bases and J by 7 bases, leaving 18 bases between them. Germline values: CDR1 MDHEN, CDR2 SYDVKM. For the CDR3, the DNA is TGTGCCAGCAGTCTCCTAGGACAGGGACTAAATGAGCAGTTCTTC. Translation gives CASSLLGQGLNEQFF. The variable domain in full, completed from reference TRBV28 and TRBJ2-1, reads DVKVTQSSRYLVKRTGEKVFLECVQDMDHENMFWYRQDPGLGLRLIYFSYDVKMKEKGDIPEGYSVSREKKERFSLILESASTNQTSMYLCASSLLGQGLNEQFFGPGTRLTVL.

This clonotype was picked up a small number of times. The rearrangement links TRBV10-3 to TRBJ2-1, with no clear D. The germline V gene encodes CDR1 ENHRY and CDR2 SYGVKD. The CDR3 spans 15 residues. The V end was cut by 4 bases, the J end by 7 bases, with 17 bases between. The chain's CDR3 is CAISGRVNDPNEQFF. The CDR3 DNA sequence: TGTGCCATCAGTGGCAGAGTGAACGACCCTAATGAGCAGTTCTTC.

At least ten counts were recorded for this clonotype. The J gene is TRBJ1-5, the V gene TRBV5-1; no clear D gene. CDR3 size: 13 residues. Looked up from germline, CDR1 is SGHRS and CDR2 is YFSETQ. Trimming pared 2 bases from V and 5 bases from J, leaving 8 bases between. The CDR3 region has the DNA TGCGCCAGCAGCTTTTCCTGGGATCAGCCCCAGCATTTT. This translates into CASSFSWDQPQHF.

The rearrangement links TRBV28 to TRBJ1-5; 7 bases map to TRBD1. The CDR3 loop spans 16 amino acids. Germline CDR1 is MDHEN and CDR2 is SYDVKM. With V trimmed by 1 base and J by 6 bases, 9 bases remained unmatched. CDR3 amino acids: CASSLSIRGLSQPQHF. CDR3 nucleotide sequence: TGTGCCAGCAGTTTATCAATCAGGGGGTTAAGTCAGCCCCAGCATTTT.

The count of this clonotype is one. The V call is TRBV5-1, the J call TRBJ1-3, with D uncertain. The CDR3 spans 15 residues. Per the germline V gene, CDR1 is SGHRS and CDR2 is YFSETQ. V lost 2 bases and J lost 2, with 11 bases in between. CDR3 loop: CASSFAQSAGNTIYF. CDR3 DNA: TGCGCCAGCAGCTTCGCACAGTCCGCTGGAAACACCATATATTTT.

The rearrangement uses TRBV7-6 and TRBJ2-7; no firm D call. Germline CDR1 reads SGHVS; CDR2 reads FNYEAQ. CDR3 length: 14 amino acids. V was pared by 3 bases and J by 0 bases, with 9 bases between. In DNA form, the CDR3 reads TGTGCCAGCAGCTTGACCCCCAGCTCCTACGAGCAGTACTTC. It specifies CASSLTPSSYEQYF. The variable domain in full, completed from reference TRBV7-6 and TRBJ2-7, reads GAGVSQSPRYKVTKRGQDVALRCDPISGHVSLYWYRQALGQGPEFLTYFNYEAQQDKSGLPNDRFSAERPEGSISTLTIQRTEQRDSAMYRCASSLTPSSYEQYFGPGTRLTVT.

This clonotype turned up a few times. J is TRBJ2-3 and V is TRBV28, with TRBD1 matching 7 bases. V dropped 2 bases and J dropped 5; count of bases not matched to a gene: 10. Germline V CDR1 and CDR2: MDHEN, SYDVKM. This CDR3 is built from 16 residues. CDR3: CASSLDHRGVKDTQYF. CDR3 DNA: TGTGCCAGCAGTTTAGACCACAGGGGAGTCAAAGATACGCAGTATTTT.

This clonotype has at least ten counts. The CDR3, as DNA: TGTGCCAGCAGTCCGCAGGGGGTCGGCACAGATACGCAGTATTTT. Its translation: CASSPQGVGTDTQYF. V gene TRBV27 combines with J gene TRBJ2-3; TRBD1 agrees at 7 bases. This CDR3 is 15 amino acids long. Germline trimming cut 5 bases from V and 1 base from J; bases unmatched to any gene: 6. From germline, CDR1 is MNHEY and CDR2 SMNVEV (reference sequence).

The rearrangement uses TRBV7-8 and TRBJ1-1; no reliable D call. The CDR3 consists of 15 residues. Germline values: CDR1 SGHVS, CDR2 FQNEAQ. Trimming shortened V by 0 bases and J by 4 bases, and 12 bases separated the two germline ends. CDR3 region: CASSLASRKGTEAFF. The CDR3 DNA reads TGTGCCAGCAGCTTAGCGTCAAGAAAGGGCACTGAAGCTTTCTTT.

The gene calls are TRBV12-3 or TRBV12-4 and TRBJ1-1; D might be TRBD1 (6 bases). The CDR3 sequence is 15 residues long. V lost 3 bases to trimming and J lost 5 bases, with 16 bases between them. The chain's CDR3 is CASSLLGAGRTEAFF. DNA for the CDR3: TGTGCCAGCAGTTTGTTGGGGGCAGGGCGGACTGAAGCTTTCTTT.

In this sample, this clonotype turned up a few times. The chain is built from TRBV10-3 and TRBJ2-7; either TRBD1 or TRBD2 may supply D (5 bases each). The CDR3 runs to 13 residues. CDR1 and CDR2 from the germline V gene are ENHRY and SYGVKD. Trimming stripped 8 bases from V and 0 bases from J, with 11 bases between. This chain's CDR3 is CAIAQGPSYEQYF. CDR3 DNA: TGTGCCATCGCGCAGGGACCCTCCTACGAGCAGTACTTC.

This clonotype was seen at least ten times. The genes are TRBV5-1 and TRBJ2-2, with 7 bases matching TRBD1. The germline CDR1 and CDR2 sequences are SGHRS and YFSETQ. The CDR3 has 19 residues. After removal of 1 base from V and 2 bases from J, the junction contained 14 bases not matched to a gene. For the CDR3, the DNA is TGCGCCAGCAGCTTGCGACTATTTAGACAGGGTGGAAACACCGGGGAGCTGTTTTTT. It codes for CASSLRLFRQGGNTGELFF.

This clonotype was counted a few times. J is TRBJ2-3 and V is TRBV4-2; D gene ambiguous. Germline assignment: CDR1 LGHNA and CDR2 YNFKEQ. The CDR3 runs 15 residues. Between the trimmed V and J ends, which lost 0 bases and 8 bases, there was a span of 15 bases. Here the CDR3 DNA reads TGTGCCAGCAGCCAAGAAAGTCAGCCGTGGGGTACGCAGTATTTT. Amino acid sequence: CASSQESQPWGTQYF.